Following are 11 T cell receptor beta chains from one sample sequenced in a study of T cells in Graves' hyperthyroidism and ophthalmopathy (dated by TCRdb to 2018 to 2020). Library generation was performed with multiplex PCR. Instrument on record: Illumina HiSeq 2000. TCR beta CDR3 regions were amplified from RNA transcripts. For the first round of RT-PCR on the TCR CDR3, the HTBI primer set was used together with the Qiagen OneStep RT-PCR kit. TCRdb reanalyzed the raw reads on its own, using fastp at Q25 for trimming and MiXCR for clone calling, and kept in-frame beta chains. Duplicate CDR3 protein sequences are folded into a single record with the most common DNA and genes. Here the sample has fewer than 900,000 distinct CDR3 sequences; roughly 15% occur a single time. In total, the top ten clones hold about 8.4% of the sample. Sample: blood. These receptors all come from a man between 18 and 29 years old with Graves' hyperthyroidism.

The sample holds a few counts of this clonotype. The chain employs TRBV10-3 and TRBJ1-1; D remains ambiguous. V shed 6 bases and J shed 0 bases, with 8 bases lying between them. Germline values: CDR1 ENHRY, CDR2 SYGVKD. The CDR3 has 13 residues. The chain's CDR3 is CAIRRDMNTEAFF. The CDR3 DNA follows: TGTGCCATCAGAAGAGATATGAACACTGAAGCTTTCTTT.

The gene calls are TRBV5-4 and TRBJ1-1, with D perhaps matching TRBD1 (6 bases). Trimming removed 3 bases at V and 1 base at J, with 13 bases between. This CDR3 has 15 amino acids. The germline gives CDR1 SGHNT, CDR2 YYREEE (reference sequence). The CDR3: CASSSYKQGNTEAFF. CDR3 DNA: TGTGCCAGCAGCTCCTATAAACAGGGGAACACTGAAGCTTTCTTT.

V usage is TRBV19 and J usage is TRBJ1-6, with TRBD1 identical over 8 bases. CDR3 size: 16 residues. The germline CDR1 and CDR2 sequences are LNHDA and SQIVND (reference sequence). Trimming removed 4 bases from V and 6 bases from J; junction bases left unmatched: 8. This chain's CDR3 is CASSTTGGSSNSPLHF. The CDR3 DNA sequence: TGTGCCAGTAGTACCACAGGGGGATCAAGTAATTCACCCCTCCACTTT.

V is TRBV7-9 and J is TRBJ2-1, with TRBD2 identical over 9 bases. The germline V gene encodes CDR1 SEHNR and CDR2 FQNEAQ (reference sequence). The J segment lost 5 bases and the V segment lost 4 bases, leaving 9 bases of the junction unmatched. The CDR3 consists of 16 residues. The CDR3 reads CASSSLSSGINNEQFF. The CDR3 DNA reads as TGTGCCAGCAGCTCCCTCTCTAGCGGGATTAACAATGAGCAGTTCTTC.

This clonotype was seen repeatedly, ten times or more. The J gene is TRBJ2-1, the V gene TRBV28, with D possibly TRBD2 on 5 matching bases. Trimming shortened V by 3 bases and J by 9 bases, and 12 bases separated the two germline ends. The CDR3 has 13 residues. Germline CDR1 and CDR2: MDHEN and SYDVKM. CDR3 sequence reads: CASSFLEGGEQFF. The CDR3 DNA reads TGTGCCAGCAGTTTCCTAGAGGGTGGTGAGCAGTTCTTC.

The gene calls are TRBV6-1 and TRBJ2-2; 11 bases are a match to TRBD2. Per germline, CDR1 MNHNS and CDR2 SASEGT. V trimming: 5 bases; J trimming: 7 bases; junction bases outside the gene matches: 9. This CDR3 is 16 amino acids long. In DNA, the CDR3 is TGTGCCAGCAGTTTAGCGGGAGGGTCGATCGGCGGGGAGCTGTTTTTT. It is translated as CASSLAGGSIGGELFF.

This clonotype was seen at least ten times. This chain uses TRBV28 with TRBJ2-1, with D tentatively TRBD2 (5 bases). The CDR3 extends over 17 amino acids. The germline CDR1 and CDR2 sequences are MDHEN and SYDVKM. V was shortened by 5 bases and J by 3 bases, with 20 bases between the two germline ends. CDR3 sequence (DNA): TGTGCCAGCAGTATAAGCGGAAGGATGCCTCTCTACAATGAGCAGTTCTTC. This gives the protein CASSISGRMPLYNEQFF.

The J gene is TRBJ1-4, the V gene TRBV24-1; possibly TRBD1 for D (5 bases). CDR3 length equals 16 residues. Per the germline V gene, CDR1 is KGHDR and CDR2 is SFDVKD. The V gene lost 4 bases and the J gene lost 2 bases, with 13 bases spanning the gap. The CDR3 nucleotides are TGTGCCACCAGTGACGCCACAGGTGGGACTAATGAAAAACTGTTTTTT. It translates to CATSDATGGTNEKLFF.

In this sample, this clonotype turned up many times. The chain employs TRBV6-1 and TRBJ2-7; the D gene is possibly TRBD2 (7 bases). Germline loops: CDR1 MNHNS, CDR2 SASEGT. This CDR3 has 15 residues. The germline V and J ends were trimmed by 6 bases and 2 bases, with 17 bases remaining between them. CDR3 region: CASRGGGAPPYEQYF. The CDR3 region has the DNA TGTGCCAGCAGGGGAGGGGGGGCTCCCCCCTACGAGCAGTACTTC.

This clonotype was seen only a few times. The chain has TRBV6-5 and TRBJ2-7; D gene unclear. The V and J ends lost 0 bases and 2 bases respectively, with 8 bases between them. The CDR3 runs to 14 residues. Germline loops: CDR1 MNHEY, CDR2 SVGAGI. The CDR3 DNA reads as TGTGCCAGCAGTTACTCGGATCCTACCTACGAGCAGTACTTC. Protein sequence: CASSYSDPTYEQYF.

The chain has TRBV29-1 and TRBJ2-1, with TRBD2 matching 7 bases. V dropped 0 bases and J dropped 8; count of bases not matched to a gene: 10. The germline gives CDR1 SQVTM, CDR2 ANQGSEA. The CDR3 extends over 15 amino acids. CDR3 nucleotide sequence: TGCAGCGTTGAAGAGAACGGACTAGATCTTTATGAGCAGTTCTTC. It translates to CSVEENGLDLYEQFF.